This T cell receptor beta chain is drawn from a study of blood T cell repertoires in COVID-19. As for the study in general: Acute and convalescent COVID-19 samples came from the United States, Italy and Spain. Sources were T cells, B-cell-depleted T cells, or PBMCs; the material itself was cDNA or gDNA.

Individuals aged roughly 18 to 90 years were recruited from roughly 22 US areas. Assignment of participants to cohorts was predicated upon participant-reported clinical history. The protocol was immunoSEQ multiplex PCR, while the TCRdb copy is restricted to in-frame clones and leaves out a portion. The data show about 400,000 clones, with 88% seen just once and approximately 2.1% held by the top ten. The V and J ends lost 5 bases and 6 bases respectively, with 17 bases between them. CDR3 size: 14 residues. Germline assignment: CDR1 MNHEY and CDR2 SVGAGI. This TCR was recovered from a woman aged 40 to 55 with acute COVID-19. The sequencing input was PBMCs or T cells enriched from blood (not recorded which). The rearrangement joins TRBV6-5 to TRBJ2-7; D perhaps matches TRBD1 (5 bases). The CDR3 is CASSTRVVSTEQYF. For the CDR3, the DNA is TGTGCCAGCAGTACCAGGGTGGTTTCCACCGAGCAGTACTTC.